This T cell receptor beta chain appears in the sequencing data of a study of CD8 T cells in ankylosing spondylitis. The sample holds many counts of this clonotype. Its target is not known. TCRdb processed the 5' RACE reads anew with MiXCR; each CDR3 protein has one entry. This table holds about 210,000 distinct CDR3 sequences, about 7.3% found once. Study-level points and caveats: Seven to nine highly homologous variants formed a TCR beta motif that appeared characteristic of ankylosing spondylitis blood.

The sample consisted of blood, either unsorted or a sorted T cell fraction (not recorded which). The clonotype was recovered from a male donor with ankylosing spondylitis.

The CDR3 here is CASSVSLGLSGNTIYF. DNA for the CDR3: TGTGCCAGCAGCGTTAGTCTTGGTCTATCTGGAAACACCATATATTTT. The chain has TRBV9 and TRBJ1-3; D remains ambiguous. The CDR3 is made up of 16 amino acids. Trimming stripped 2 bases from V and 1 base from J, with 13 bases between. The V gene's germline CDR1 is SGDLS and CDR2 YYNGEE.